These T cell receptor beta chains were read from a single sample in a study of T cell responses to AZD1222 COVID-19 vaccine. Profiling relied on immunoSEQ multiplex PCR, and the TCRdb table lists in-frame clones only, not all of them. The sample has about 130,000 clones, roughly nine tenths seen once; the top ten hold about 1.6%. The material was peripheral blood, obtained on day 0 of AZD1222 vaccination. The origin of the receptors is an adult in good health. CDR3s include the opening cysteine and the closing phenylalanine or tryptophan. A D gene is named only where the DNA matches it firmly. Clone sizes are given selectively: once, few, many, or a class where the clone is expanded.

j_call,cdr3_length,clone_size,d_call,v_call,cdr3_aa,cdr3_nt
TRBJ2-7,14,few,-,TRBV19,CASQRGGGTYEQYF,TGTGCCAGTCAGCGGGGAGGGGGGACCTACGAGCAGTACTTC
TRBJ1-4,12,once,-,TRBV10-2,CASSESREKLFF,TGCGCCAGCAGTGAGTCGAGAGAAAAACTGTTTTTT
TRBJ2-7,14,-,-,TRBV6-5,CASSYKAGIGEQYF,TGTGCCAGCAGTTATAAGGCAGGGATTGGCGAGCAGTACTTC
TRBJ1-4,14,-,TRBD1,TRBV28,CASSFGQGEGKLFF,TGTGCCAGCAGTTTCGGACAGGGGGAGGGAAAACTGTTTTTT
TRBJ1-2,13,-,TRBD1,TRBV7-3,CASSPGTGNGYTF,TGTGCCAGCAGCCCTGGGACAGGGAATGGCTACACCTTC
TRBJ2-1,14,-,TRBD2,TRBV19,CASSNGRAVCEQFF,TGTGCCAGTAGTAACGGGAGGGCCGTCTGTGAGCAGTTCTTC
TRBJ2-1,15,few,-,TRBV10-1,CASSEERESRNEQFF,TGCGCCAGCAGTGAGGAGAGGGAAAGCCGCAATGAGCAGTTCTTC
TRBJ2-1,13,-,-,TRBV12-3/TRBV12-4,CASSLQGGDEQFF,TGTGCCAGCAGTTTACAGGGAGGAGATGAGCAGTTCTTC
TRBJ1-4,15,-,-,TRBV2,CASSEDGRGWEKLFF,TGTGCCAGCAGTGAAGATGGCAGGGGTTGGGAAAAACTGTTTTTT
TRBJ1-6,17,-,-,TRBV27,CASSLKTGSSYNSPLHF,TGTGCCAGCAGTCTTAAAACAGGGAGCTCCTATAATTCACCCCTCCACTTT
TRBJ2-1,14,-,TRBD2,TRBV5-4,CASSFLAGRNEQFF,TGTGCCAGCAGCTTTCTAGCGGGAAGGAATGAGCAGTTCTTC
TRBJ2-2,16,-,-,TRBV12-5,CASGLLGGGRTGELFF,TGTGCTAGTGGTTTACTAGGGGGGGGCCGCACCGGGGAGCTGTTTTTT
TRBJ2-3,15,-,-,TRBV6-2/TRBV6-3,CASSYSEPRTDTQYF,TGTGCCAGCAGTTATTCAGAACCTCGCACAGATACGCAGTATTTT
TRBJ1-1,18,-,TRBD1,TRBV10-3,CAIRPPGQGMGVNTEAFF,TGTGCCATCAGACCCCCGGGACAGGGGATGGGGGTGAACACTGAAGCTTTCTTT
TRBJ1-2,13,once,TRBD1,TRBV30,CAWQHRGSYGYTF,TGTGCCTGGCAGCACAGGGGATCCTATGGCTACACCTTC
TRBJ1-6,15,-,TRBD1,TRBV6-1,CASSDKQGAGSPLHF,TGTGCCAGCAGTGACAAACAGGGGGCGGGTTCACCCCTCCACTTT
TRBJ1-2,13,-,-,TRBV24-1,CATSDPPEYGYTF,TGTGCCACCAGTGATCCCCCTGAATATGGCTACACCTTC
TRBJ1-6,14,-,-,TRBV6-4,CASKGDSYNSPLHF,TGTGCCAGCAAGGGGGACTCCTATAATTCACCCCTCCACTTT
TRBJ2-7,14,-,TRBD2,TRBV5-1,CASTEWREPYEQYF,TGCGCCAGCACGGAGTGGCGGGAGCCCTACGAGCAGTACTTC
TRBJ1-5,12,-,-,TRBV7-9,CASSLVTQPQHF,TGTGCCAGCAGCTTAGTAACCCAGCCCCAGCATTTT
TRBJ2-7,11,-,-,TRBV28,CASSLPYEQYF,TGTGCCAGCAGTCTTCCCTACGAGCAGTACTTC
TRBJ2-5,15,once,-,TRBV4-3,CASSLRRKGQETQYF,TGCGCCAGCAGCCTCCGACGGAAGGGCCAAGAGACCCAGTACTTC
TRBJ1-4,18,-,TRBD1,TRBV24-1,CATSGPGQGVLGDEKLFF,TGTGCCACCAGTGGACCGGGACAGGGGGTCCTCGGGGATGAAAAACTGTTTTTT
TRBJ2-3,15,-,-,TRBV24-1,CATSEGRAISDTQYF,TGTGCCACCAGTGAGGGCAGGGCTATATCAGATACGCAGTATTTT
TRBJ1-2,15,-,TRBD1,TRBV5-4,CASSWAPGQGGGYTF,TGTGCCAGCAGCTGGGCACCGGGACAGGGCGGTGGCTACACCTTC
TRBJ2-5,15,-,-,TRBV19,CASSTAGTIKETQYF,TGTGCCAGTAGTACTGCCGGGACAATAAAAGAGACCCAGTACTTC
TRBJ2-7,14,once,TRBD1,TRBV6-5,CASSIWDSSYEQYF,TGTGCCAGCAGCATATGGGACAGCTCCTACGAGCAGTACTTC
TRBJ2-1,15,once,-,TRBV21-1,CASVRVAGGRSEQFF,TGTGCCAGCGTCAGAGTAGCGGGAGGGCGGAGTGAGCAGTTCTTC
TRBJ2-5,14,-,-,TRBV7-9,CASSPPWGPETQYF,TGTGCCAGCAGCCCCCCGTGGGGGCCAGAGACCCAGTACTTC
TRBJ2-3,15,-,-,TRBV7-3,CASSLIPGPTDTQYF,TGTGCCAGCAGCTTAATTCCTGGGCCCACGGATACGCAGTATTTT
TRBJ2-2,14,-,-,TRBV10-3,CAISYGGYSGELFF,TGTGCCATCAGTTATGGTGGATATTCCGGGGAGCTGTTTTTT
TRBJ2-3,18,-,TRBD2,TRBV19,CASSTRLGLAGYTDTQYF,TGTGCCAGTAGTACTCGGCTCGGACTAGCGGGCTACACAGATACGCAGTATTTT
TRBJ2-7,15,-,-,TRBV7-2,CASSIDGIPPYEQYF,TGTGCCAGCAGTATAGACGGGATACCTCCCTACGAGCAGTACTTC
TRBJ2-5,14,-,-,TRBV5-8,CASLLGGMGETQYF,TGTGCCAGCCTGCTAGGAGGAATGGGAGAGACCCAGTACTTC
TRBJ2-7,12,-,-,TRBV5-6,CASSLGTYEQYF,TGTGCCAGCAGCTTAGGAACCTACGAGCAGTACTTC
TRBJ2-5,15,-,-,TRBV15,CATSREQGGQAGQYF,TGTGCCACCAGCAGAGAGCAGGGGGGGCAGGCTGGCCAGTACTTC
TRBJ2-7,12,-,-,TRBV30,CAWSSGSYEQYF,TGTGCCTGGAGCTCGGGGTCCTACGAGCAGTACTTC
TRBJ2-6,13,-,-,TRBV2,CAPRNSGANVLTF,TGTGCCCCAAGAAACTCTGGGGCCAACGTCCTGACTTTC
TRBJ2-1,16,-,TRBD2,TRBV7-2,CASSLVWSGGSNEQFF,TGTGCCAGCAGCTTAGTCTGGTCGGGAGGTTCCAATGAGCAGTTCTTC
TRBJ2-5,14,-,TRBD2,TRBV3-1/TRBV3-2,CASSQEAGQETQYF,TGTGCCAGCAGCCAAGAAGCGGGACAAGAGACCCAGTACTTC
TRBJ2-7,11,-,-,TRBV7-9,CASSLTYEQYF,TGTGCCAGCAGCTTAACCTACGAGCAGTACTTC
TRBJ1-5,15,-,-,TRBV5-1,CASSLGGGGGQPQHF,TGCGCCAGCAGCCTCGGCGGTGGGGGCGGTCAGCCCCAGCATTTT
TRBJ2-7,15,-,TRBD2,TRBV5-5,CASSLGTSGLYEQYF,TGTGCCAGCAGCTTGGGAACTAGCGGCCTCTACGAGCAGTACTTC
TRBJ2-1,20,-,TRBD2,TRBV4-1,CASSQAGLASGRARVFEQFF,TGCGCCAGCAGCCAAGCGGGGTTGGCTAGCGGGAGGGCCCGGGTTTTCGAGCAGTTCTTC
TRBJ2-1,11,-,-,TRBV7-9,CASSPTNEQFF,TGTGCCAGCAGCCCGACAAATGAGCAGTTCTTC
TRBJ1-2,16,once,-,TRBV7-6,CASSLIGKRVNYGYTF,TGTGCCAGCAGCCTAATCGGAAAAAGGGTTAACTATGGCTACACCTTC
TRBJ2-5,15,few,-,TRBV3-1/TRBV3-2,CASSLGPSSGETQYF,TGTGCCAGCAGCCTAGGGCCTTCTTCGGGTGAGACCCAGTACTTC
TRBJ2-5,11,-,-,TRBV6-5,CASRRQETQYF,TGTGCCAGCAGACGTCAAGAGACCCAGTACTTC
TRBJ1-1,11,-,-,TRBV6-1,CASSYRIEAFF,TGTGCCAGCAGTTATAGGATTGAAGCTTTCTTT
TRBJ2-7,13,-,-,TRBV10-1,CASSAGSNYEQYF,TGCGCCAGCAGTGCGGGATCAAACTACGAGCAGTACTTC
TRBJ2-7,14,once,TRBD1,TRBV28,CASTLPDRGHEQYF,TGTGCCAGCACCCTCCCGGACAGGGGCCACGAGCAGTACTTC
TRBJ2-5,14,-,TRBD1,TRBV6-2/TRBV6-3,CASSSWDSQETQYF,TGTGCCAGCAGTTCCTGGGACAGCCAAGAGACCCAGTACTTC
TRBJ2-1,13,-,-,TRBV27,CASSFGTHNEQFF,TGTGCCAGCAGTTTCGGTACACACAATGAGCAGTTCTTC
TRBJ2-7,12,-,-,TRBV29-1,CSVPQGSGEQYF,TGCAGCGTTCCCCAAGGCTCCGGGGAGCAGTACTTC
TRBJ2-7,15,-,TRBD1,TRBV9,CASSVSDRVGYEQYF,TGTGCCAGCAGCGTTTCCGACAGGGTAGGCTACGAGCAGTACTTC